The 11 T cell receptor beta chains below all came from one sample that was sequenced in a study of cytomegalovirus exposure and HLA in healthy donors. Primers: 60 Vbeta forward and 13 Jbeta reverse. TCRdb's copy holds only in-frame clones and misses some; the assay was immunoSEQ multiplex PCR. The sample holds 90,000 to 100,000 clones, around 69% seen once. Specimen: PBMCs. Every receptor here comes from a man younger than 40 in good health and CMV-seronegative.

In its sample, this clone was seen a few times. The chain recombines TRBV7-8 with TRBJ1-3; no clear D gene. Germline assignment: CDR1 SGHVS and CDR2 FQNEAQ. Trimming removed 1 base from V and 4 bases from J, with 8 bases in between. The CDR3 has 14 amino acids. CDR3 loop: CASSLVAAGNTIYF. The CDR3 DNA reads as TGTGCCAGCAGCTTAGTAGCGGCCGGAAACACCATATATTTT.

The chain has TRBV7-2 and TRBJ2-5, with D unclear. The V and J ends lost 4 bases and 4 bases respectively, with 10 bases between them. Germline V gene data show CDR1 as SGHTA and CDR2 as FQGNSA. The length of the CDR3 is 13 residues. This CDR3 reads CASSSPVRETQYF. The CDR3 coding sequence is TGTGCCAGCAGCTCCCCGGTAAGAGAGACCCAGTACTTC.

This clone was seen a few times. The chain couples TRBV4-2 to TRBJ1-3, with D possibly being TRBD1 (5 bases). The V gene's germline CDR1 is LGHNA and CDR2 YNFKEQ. V was shortened by 2 bases and J by 4 bases, with 12 bases between the two germline ends. The CDR3 spans 15 residues. CDR3 in DNA: TGTGCCAGCAGCCAACCCCAGGGCCAAGGAAACACCATATATTTT. Translation: CASSQPQGQGNTIYF.

V usage is TRBV19 and J usage is TRBJ2-5; 8 bases match TRBD2. With the DNA end fitting TRBJ2-7 better, the J assignment may be wrong. CDR1 and CDR2 (germline): LNHDA, SQIVND (reference sequence). This CDR3 spans 13 amino acids. The CDR3 sequence: CASSSGRLYEQYF. The CDR3 region has the DNA TGTGCCAGTAGTAGCGGGAGGCTCTACGAGCAGTACTTC.

This clone has only a few counts. The genes are TRBV7-2 and TRBJ1-4, with a possible D match to TRBD1 (5 bases). V was clipped by 1 base and J by 2 bases, with 8 bases between them. The germline gives CDR1 SGHTA, CDR2 FQGNSA. The CDR3 contains 15 residues. The CDR3 is CASSLGGRTNEKLFF. CDR3 DNA: TGTGCCAGCAGCTTAGGGGGCAGGACTAATGAAAAACTGTTTTTT. The full variable domain, with the rest looked up from reference TRBV7-2 and TRBJ1-4, is GAGVSQSPSNKVTEKGKDVELRCDPISGHTALYWYRQSLGQGLEFLIYFQGNSAPDKSGLPSDRFSAERTGGSVSTLTIQRTQQEDSAVYLCASSLGGRTNEKLFFGSGTQLSVL.

This clone was counted a few times. Other DNA sequences in this specimen translate into the identical CDR3. V gene TRBV5-6 combines with J gene TRBJ2-7; possible D gene TRBD2, 5 bases. Trimming removed 3 bases from V and 4 bases from J, with 8 bases in between. In germline, CDR1 is SGHDT, CDR2 YYEEEE. This CDR3 comprises 12 residues. The CDR3 sequence is CASSYGGYEQYF. CDR3 DNA sequence: TGTGCCAGCAGCTACGGCGGGTACGAGCAGTACTTC.

The V and J genes are TRBV7-2 and TRBJ1-1; D might be TRBD1 (5 bases). The CDR3 contains 14 residues. Trimming took 3 bases from V and 1 from J, leaving 9 bases between them. Per the germline V gene, CDR1 is SGHTA and CDR2 is FQGNSA. This CDR3 reads CASSFGQENTEAFF. The CDR3 bases are TGTGCCAGCAGCTTCGGACAAGAGAACACTGAAGCTTTCTTT. Filled out from reference TRBV7-2 and TRBJ1-1, the complete variable domain reads GAGVSQSPSNKVTEKGKDVELRCDPISGHTALYWYRQSLGQGLEFLIYFQGNSAPDKSGLPSDRFSAERTGGSVSTLTIQRTQQEDSAVYLCASSFGQENTEAFFGQGTRLTVV.

The J gene is TRBJ2-2, the V gene TRBV18; TRBD2 agrees at 10 bases. Germline-derived CDR1 and CDR2 are KGHSH and LQKENI. Trimming took 3 bases from V and 5 from J; bases not matched to a gene: 6. This CDR3 has 16 residues. CDR3 bases: TGTGCCAGCTCACCTCCGGCGACTAGCGGGACCGGGGAGCTGTTTTTT. Its translation is CASSPPATSGTGELFF.

This rearrangement joins TRBV25-1 to TRBJ2-6; 7 nucleotides agree with TRBD2. Per germline, CDR1 MGHDK and CDR2 SYGVNS. The length of the CDR3 is 15 residues. Trimming removed 3 bases from V and 2 bases from J; junction bases left unmatched: 1. The CDR3 DNA is TGTGCCAGCAGTGATCGGGGGGCTGGGGCCAACGTCCTGACTTTC. Translation: CASSDRGAGANVLTF.

The chain recombines TRBV25-1 with TRBJ1-6; 7 positions agree with TRBD1. This CDR3 region has 16 residues. Per germline, CDR1 MGHDK and CDR2 SYGVNS. The V segment lost 1 base and the J segment 10 bases; nucleotides outside the gene matches: 10. This chain's CDR3 is CASSELGDRVGSPLHF. DNA for the CDR3: TGTGCCAGCAGTGAATTAGGAGACAGGGTTGGGTCACCCCTCCACTTT.

The rearrangement uses TRBV6-5 and TRBJ1-6; D gene unclear. The germline CDR1 and CDR2 sequences are MNHEY and SVGAGI. Trimming removed 2 bases at V and 6 bases at J, with 8 bases between. CDR3 length: 14 amino acids. The DNA for the CDR3 is TGTGCCAGCAGTTACCTACCTTTTAATTCACCCCTCCACTTT. This encodes CASSYLPFNSPLHF.